The 12 T cell receptor beta chains presented below share a single source sample, sequenced in a study of blood T cell repertoires in COVID-19. Sequenced by immunoSEQ multiplex PCR; TCRdb stores in-frame clones only, minus some. The sample carries under 150,000 clones, about 89% recorded once. Source material: peripheral blood. The receptors shown here come from a man aged 50 or older with active or convalescent COVID-19.

The chain uses TRBV6-5 and TRBJ2-7; 10 nucleotides agree with TRBD1. Germline loops: CDR1 MNHEY, CDR2 SVGAGI. The V segment lost 6 bases and the J segment 5 bases; nucleotides outside the gene matches: 4. This CDR3 contains 13 residues. CDR3 nucleotide sequence: TGTGCCAGCAGACGGACAGGGGGGCACGAGCAGTACTTC. This gives the protein CASRRTGGHEQYF.

This chain joins TRBV2 and TRBJ1-1; the D gene is possibly TRBD1 (5 bases). This CDR3 contains 15 residues. Trimming cost V 6 bases and J 4 bases, with 18 bases left between them. From germline, CDR1 is SNHLY and CDR2 FYNNEI. CDR3 sequence reads: CASSQDGGGGTEAFF. CDR3 nucleotide sequence: TGTGCCAGCAGCCAAGATGGGGGAGGAGGCACTGAAGCTTTCTTT.

This chain uses TRBV3-1 (or the pseudogene TRBV3-2) with TRBJ2-3, with 9 positions matching TRBD1. Trimming took 2 bases from V and 8 from J; bases not matched to a gene: 17. Per germline, CDR1 LGHDT and CDR2 YNNKEL (reference sequence). The CDR3 is 18 amino acids. DNA of the CDR3: TGTGCCAGCAGCCAAAATCGAAGACGGACAGGGGCGGGTAGTACGCAGTATTTT. This gives the protein CASSQNRRRTGAGSTQYF.

The CDR3 nucleotides read TGCAGTGCAAGGGCCGGGACTGTGGTGTTTTTT. Amino acid sequence: CSARAGTVVFF. The J gene is TRBJ2-2, the V gene TRBV20-1, with D tentatively TRBD2 (6 bases). The CDR3 spans 11 residues. V was shortened by 6 bases and J by 15 bases, with 17 bases between the two germline ends. Per the germline V gene, CDR1 is DFQATT and CDR2 is SNEGSKA (reference sequence).

The chain employs TRBV5-4 and TRBJ2-3; 9 bases map to TRBD2. Germline assignment: CDR1 SGHNT and CDR2 YYREEE (reference sequence). Losses at the gene ends were 0 bases for V and 2 bases for J; bases not matched to a gene: 4. This CDR3 region has 16 residues. CDR3 DNA: TGTGCCAGCAGCTTGGACTTAGCGGGGGACACAGATACGCAGTATTTT. Amino acids: CASSLDLAGDTDTQYF.

The rearrangement joins TRBV5-1 to TRBJ2-5; 10 nucleotides align to TRBD2. J gave up 0 bases and V 4 bases, and 6 bases lay outside the gene matches. Germline V gene data show CDR1 as SGHRS and CDR2 as YFSETQ. CDR3 length: 16 residues. CDR3 loop: CASSGEAGGYQETQYF. DNA of the CDR3: TGCGCCAGCAGCGGCGAAGCGGGGGGGTACCAAGAGACCCAGTACTTC.

The chain has TRBV5-5 and TRBJ1-4; 8 nucleotides match TRBD1. From germline, CDR1 is SGHKS and CDR2 YYEKEE (reference sequence). J gave up 7 bases and V 4 bases, and 18 bases lay outside the gene matches. CDR3 length: 18 amino acids. The CDR3 DNA reads as TGTGCCAGCAGCAAAAATGGGGGTCGGGGACAGGATCTTGAAAAACTGTTTTTT. Its translation is CASSKNGGRGQDLEKLFF.

This chain links TRBV6-2 or TRBV6-3 with TRBJ2-5; 8 nucleotides match TRBD1. V lost 5 bases to trimming and J lost 1 base; unmatched junction nucleotides: 6. This CDR3 has 15 residues. The germline CDR1 and CDR2 sequences are MNHEY and SVGEGT. The CDR3 DNA sequence: TGTGCCAGCAGTGGGACAGGAAGACTCCAAGAGACCCAGTACTTC. This gives the protein CASSGTGRLQETQYF.

The genes are TRBV7-2 and TRBJ1-2; 10 bases match TRBD1. The CDR3 consists of 17 residues. Germline trimming cut 1 base from V and 3 bases from J; bases unmatched to any gene: 8. The germline gives CDR1 SGHTA, CDR2 FQGNSA. CDR3 protein: CASSLGPSGTGDYGYTF. CDR3 coding DNA: TGTGCCAGCAGCTTAGGTCCGTCCGGGACAGGGGACTATGGCTACACCTTC.

This clone was counted once. This chain connects TRBV5-1 to TRBJ2-2, with TRBD2 matching over 9 bases. V dropped 7 bases and J dropped 2; count of bases not matched to a gene: 3. Per the germline V gene, CDR1 is SGHRS and CDR2 is YFSETQ. The CDR3 has 14 residues. Here the CDR3 DNA reads TGCGCCAGCCATAGCGGGGGAAACACCGGGGAGCTGTTTTTT. This gives the protein CASHSGGNTGELFF.

This CDR3 reads CASSLELVNEQYF. The CDR3 nucleotides are TGTGCCAGCAGTTTAGAACTAGTAAACGAGCAGTACTTC. The gene calls are TRBV12-3 or TRBV12-4 and TRBJ2-7, with D maybe TRBD2 (5 bases). CDR3 length: 13 residues. V dropped 1 base and J dropped 5 bases, with 9 bases sitting between them.

This chain joins TRBV2 and TRBJ2-7; maybe TRBD2 (5 bases). This CDR3 has 12 residues. Germline CDR1 reads SNHLY; CDR2 reads FYNNEI. Trimming took off 7 bases at V and 0 bases at J, with 7 bases between the two ends. The chain's CDR3 is CASKRVSYEQYF. CDR3 nucleotide sequence: TGTGCCAGCAAGAGGGTCTCCTACGAGCAGTACTTC.